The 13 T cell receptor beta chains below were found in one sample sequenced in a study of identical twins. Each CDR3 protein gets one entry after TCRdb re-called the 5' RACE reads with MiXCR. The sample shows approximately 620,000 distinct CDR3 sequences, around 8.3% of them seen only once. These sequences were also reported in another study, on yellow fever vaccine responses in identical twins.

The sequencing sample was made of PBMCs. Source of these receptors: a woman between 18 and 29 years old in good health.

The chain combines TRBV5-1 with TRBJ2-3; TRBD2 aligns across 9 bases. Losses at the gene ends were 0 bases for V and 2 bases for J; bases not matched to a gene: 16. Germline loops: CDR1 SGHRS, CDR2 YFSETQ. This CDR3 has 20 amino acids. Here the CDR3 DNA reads TGCGCCAGCAGCTTGGTTCCCTCAGGGACTAGCAACACATACACAGATACGCAGTATTTT. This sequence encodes CASSLVPSGTSNTYTDTQYF. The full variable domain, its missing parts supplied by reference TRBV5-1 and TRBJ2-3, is KAGVTQTPRYLIKTRGQQVTLSCSPISGHRSVSWYQQTPGQGLQFLFEYFSETQRNKGNFPGRFSGRQFSNSRSEMNVSTLELGDSALYLCASSLVPSGTSNTYTDTQYFGPGTRLTVL.

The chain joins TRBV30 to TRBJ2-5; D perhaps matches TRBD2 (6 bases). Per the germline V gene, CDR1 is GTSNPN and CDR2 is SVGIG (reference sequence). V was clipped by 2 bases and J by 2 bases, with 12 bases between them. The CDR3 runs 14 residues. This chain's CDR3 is CAWSSGSPQETQYF. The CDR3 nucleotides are TGTGCCTGGAGTAGCGGGTCACCTCAAGAGACCCAGTACTTC.

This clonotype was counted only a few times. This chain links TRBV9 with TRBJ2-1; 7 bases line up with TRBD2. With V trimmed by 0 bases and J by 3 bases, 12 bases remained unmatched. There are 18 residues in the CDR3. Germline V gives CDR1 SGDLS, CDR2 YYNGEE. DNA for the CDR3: TGTGCCAGCAGCGTAGAGTCGGTTGCGGGAGTGGGCTACAATGAGCAGTTCTTC. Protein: CASSVESVAGVGYNEQFF.

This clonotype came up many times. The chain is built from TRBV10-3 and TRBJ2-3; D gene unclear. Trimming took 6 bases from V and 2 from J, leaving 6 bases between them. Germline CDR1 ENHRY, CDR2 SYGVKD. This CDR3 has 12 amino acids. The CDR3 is CAIRDNTDTQYF. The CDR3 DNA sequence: TGTGCCATCAGAGATAACACAGATACGCAGTATTTT.

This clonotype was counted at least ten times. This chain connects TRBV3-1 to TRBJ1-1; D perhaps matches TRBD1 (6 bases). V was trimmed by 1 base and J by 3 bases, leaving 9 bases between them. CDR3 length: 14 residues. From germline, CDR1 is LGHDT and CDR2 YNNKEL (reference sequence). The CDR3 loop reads CASSQAGEDTEAFF. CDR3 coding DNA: TGTGCCAGCAGCCAAGCAGGGGAGGACACTGAAGCTTTCTTT.

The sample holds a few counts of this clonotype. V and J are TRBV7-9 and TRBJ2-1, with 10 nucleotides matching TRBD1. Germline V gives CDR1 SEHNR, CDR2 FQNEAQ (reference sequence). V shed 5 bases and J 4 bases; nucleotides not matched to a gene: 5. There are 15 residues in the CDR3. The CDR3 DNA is TGTGCCAGCAGCCAATCGGGACAGGGGTACAATGAGCAGTTCTTC. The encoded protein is CASSQSGQGYNEQFF.

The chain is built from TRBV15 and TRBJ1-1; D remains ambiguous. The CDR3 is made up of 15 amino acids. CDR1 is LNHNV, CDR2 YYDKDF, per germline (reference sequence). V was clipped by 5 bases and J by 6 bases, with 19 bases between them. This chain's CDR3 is CATSQDQGSLPEAFF. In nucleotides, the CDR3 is TGTGCCACCAGCCAAGATCAAGGGAGCCTTCCTGAAGCTTTCTTT.

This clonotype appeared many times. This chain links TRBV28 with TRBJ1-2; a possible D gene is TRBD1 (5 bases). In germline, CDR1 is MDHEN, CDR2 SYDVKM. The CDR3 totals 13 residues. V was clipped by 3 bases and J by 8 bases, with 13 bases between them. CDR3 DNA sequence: TGTGCCAGCAGTTTTGCAGGGAGAGGGGGCTACACCTTC. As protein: CASSFAGRGGYTF.

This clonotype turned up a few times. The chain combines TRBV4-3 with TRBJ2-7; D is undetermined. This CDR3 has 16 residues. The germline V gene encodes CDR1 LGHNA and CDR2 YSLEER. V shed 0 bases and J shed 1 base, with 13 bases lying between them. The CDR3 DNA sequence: TGCGCCAGCAGCCAAGATAATTCGGGCTATTCCTACGAGCAGTACTTC. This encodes CASSQDNSGYSYEQYF.

The DNA of the CDR3 is TGTGCCAGCAGCCATTTACTTTTAACGGGCCGGGGAACTGAAGCTTTCTTT. Protein sequence: CASSHLLLTGRGTEAFF. The V call is TRBV3-1, the J call TRBJ1-1; D unresolved. This CDR3 is 17 amino acids long. The germline CDR1 and CDR2 sequences are LGHDT and YNNKEL (reference sequence). V lost 3 bases, J lost 5 bases, and 22 bases lay in between.

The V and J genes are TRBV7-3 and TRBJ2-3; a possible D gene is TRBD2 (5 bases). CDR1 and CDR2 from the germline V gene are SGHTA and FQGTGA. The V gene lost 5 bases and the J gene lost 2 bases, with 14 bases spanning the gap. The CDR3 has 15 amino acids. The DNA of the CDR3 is TGTGCCAGCAGCCGAGAGGGATCCTTCACAGATACGCAGTATTTT. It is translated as CASSREGSFTDTQYF.

As DNA, the CDR3 is TGTGCCAGCAGGCATACCTTAGGGGAAAAACTGTTTTTT. Its protein is CASRHTLGEKLFF. This chain links TRBV12-3 or TRBV12-4 with TRBJ1-4; D gene uncertain. The CDR3 has 13 residues. The V gene lost 6 bases and the J gene lost 8 bases, with 13 bases spanning the gap.

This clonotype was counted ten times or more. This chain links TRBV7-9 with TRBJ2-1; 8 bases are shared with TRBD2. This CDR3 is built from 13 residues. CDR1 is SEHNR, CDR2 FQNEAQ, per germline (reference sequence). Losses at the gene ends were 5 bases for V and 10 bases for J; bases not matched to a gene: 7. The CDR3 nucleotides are TGTGCCAGCAGCGTGGGACTAGTTCCCGAGCAGTTCTTC. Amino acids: CASSVGLVPEQFF.